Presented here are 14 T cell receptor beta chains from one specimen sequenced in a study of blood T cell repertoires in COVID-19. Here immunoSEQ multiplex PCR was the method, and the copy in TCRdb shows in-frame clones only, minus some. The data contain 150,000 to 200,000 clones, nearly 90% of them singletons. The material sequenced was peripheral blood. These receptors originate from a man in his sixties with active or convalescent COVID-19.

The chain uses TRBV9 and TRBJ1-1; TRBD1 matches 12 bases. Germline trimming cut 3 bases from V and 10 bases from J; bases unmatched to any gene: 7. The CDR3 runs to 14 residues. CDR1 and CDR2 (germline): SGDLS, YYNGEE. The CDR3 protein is CASSEGTGGSRAFF. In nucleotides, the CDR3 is TGTGCCAGCAGCGAAGGGACAGGGGGCTCGAGAGCTTTCTTT. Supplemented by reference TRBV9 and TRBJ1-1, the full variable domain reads DSGVTQTPKHLITATGQRVTLRCSPRSGDLSVYWYQQSLDQGLQFLIQYYNGEERAKGNILERFSAQQFPDLHSELNLSSLELGDSALYFCASSEGTGGSRAFFGQGTRLTVV.

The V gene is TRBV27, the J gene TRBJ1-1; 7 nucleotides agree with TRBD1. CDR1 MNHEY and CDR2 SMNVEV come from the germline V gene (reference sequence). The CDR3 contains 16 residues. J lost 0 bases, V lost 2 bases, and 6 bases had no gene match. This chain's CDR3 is CASSLRGPGLNTEAFF. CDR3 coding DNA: TGTGCCAGCAGTTTAAGGGGGCCAGGGCTGAACACTGAAGCTTTCTTT.

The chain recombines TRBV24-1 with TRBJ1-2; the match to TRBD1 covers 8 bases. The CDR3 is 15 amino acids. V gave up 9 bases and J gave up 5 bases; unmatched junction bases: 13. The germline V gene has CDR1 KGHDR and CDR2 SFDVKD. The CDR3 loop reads CATLPTWDRSYGYTF. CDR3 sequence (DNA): TGTGCCACCCTACCAACTTGGGACAGGAGTTATGGCTACACCTTC.

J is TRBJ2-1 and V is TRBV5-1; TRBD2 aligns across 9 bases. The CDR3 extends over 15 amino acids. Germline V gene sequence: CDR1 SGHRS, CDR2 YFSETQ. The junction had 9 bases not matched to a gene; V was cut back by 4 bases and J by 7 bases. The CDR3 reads CASSQGLANWNEQFF. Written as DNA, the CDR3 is TGCGCCAGCAGCCAAGGACTAGCGAATTGGAATGAGCAGTTCTTC.

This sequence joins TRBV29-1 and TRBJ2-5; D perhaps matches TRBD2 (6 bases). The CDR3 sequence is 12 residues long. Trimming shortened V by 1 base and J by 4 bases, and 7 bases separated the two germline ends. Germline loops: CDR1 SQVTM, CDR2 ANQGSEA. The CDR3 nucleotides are TGCAGCGTTGAAGGTAGCGGAGAGACCCAGTACTTC. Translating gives CSVEGSGETQYF.

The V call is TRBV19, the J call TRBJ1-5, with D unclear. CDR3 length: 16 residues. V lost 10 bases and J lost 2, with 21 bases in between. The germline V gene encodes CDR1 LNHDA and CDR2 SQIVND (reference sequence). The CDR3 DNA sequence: TGTGCCACCCCCCCAATTACGGTGAAAGGCAATCAGCCCCAGCATTTT. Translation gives CATPPITVKGNQPQHF.

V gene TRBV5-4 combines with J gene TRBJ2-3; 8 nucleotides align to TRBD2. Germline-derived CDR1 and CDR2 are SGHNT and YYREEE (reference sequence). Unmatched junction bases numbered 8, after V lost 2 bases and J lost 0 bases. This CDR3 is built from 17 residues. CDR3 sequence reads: CASSLSRGGTSTDTQYF. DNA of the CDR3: TGTGCCAGCAGCTTATCTCGGGGGGGCACTAGCACAGATACGCAGTATTTT.

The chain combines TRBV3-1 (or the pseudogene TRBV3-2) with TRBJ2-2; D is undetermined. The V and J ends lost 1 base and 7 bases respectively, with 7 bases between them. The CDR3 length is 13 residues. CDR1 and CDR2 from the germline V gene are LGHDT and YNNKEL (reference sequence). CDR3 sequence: CASSQANSGELFF. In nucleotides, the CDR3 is TGTGCCAGCAGCCAAGCCAATAGCGGGGAGCTGTTTTTT.

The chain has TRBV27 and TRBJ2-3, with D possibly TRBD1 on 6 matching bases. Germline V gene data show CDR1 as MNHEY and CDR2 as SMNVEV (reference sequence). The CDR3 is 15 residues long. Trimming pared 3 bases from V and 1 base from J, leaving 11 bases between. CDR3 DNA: TGTGCCAGCAGTTTTGTCAGGGGCGGCACAGATACGCAGTATTTT. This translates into CASSFVRGGTDTQYF.

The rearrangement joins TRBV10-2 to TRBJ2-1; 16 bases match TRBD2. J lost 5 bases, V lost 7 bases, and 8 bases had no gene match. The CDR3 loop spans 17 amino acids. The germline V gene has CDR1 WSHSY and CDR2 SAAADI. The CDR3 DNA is TGCGCCAGCAAAGGGACTAGCGGGGGGGCTCTCCACAATGAGCAGTTCTTC. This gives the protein CASKGTSGGALHNEQFF.

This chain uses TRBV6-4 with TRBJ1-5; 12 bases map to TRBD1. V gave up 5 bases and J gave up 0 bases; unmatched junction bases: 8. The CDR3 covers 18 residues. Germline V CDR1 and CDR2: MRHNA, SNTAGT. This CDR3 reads CASSTGTGGWYSNQPQHF. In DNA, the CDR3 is TGTGCCAGCAGTACCGGGACAGGGGGCTGGTATAGCAATCAGCCCCAGCATTTT.

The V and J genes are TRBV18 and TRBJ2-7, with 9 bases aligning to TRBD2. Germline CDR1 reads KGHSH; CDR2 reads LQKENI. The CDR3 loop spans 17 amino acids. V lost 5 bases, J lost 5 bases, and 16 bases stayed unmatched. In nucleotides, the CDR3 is TGTGCCAGCTCATTGGCCTTTAGCGGCGGGGGGGGCCACGAGCAGTACTTC. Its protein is CASSLAFSGGGGHEQYF.

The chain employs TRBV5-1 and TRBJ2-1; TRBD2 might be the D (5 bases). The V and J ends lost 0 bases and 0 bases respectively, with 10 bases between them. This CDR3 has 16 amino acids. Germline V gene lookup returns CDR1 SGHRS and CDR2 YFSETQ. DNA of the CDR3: TGCGCCAGCAGCTTGGACGGGATGAGCTCCTACAATGAGCAGTTCTTC. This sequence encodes CASSLDGMSSYNEQFF. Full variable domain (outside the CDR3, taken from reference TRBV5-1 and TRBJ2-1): KAGVTQTPRYLIKTRGQQVTLSCSPISGHRSVSWYQQTPGQGLQFLFEYFSETQRNKGNFPGRFSGRQFSNSRSEMNVSTLELGDSALYLCASSLDGMSSYNEQFFGPGTRLTVL.

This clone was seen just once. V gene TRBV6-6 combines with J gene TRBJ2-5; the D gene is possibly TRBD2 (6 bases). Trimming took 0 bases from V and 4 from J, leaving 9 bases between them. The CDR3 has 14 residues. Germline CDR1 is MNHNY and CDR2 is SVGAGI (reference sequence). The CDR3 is CASSYSPGGETQYF. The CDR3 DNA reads TGTGCCAGCAGTTACTCCCCCGGGGGAGAGACCCAGTACTTC.